The following is a T cell receptor (beta chain) sequence with its context. These data originate in a study of CD8 T cells in Susac syndrome. Study-wide context: Patients with Susac syndrome were therapy-naive, taking corticosteroids, with some also receiving intravenous immunoglobulin, or taking intravenous immunoglobulin alone at the time their blood was drawn.

RNA was extracted with the RNeasy kit, and a quantity of about 0.45 to 1 ug was reverse transcribed using random hexamers. Using its own MiXCR run on the immunoSEQ multiplex PCR reads, TCRdb lists one record per CDR3 protein. The sample holds some 96,000 distinct CDR3 sequences; roughly 96% are singletons and the top ten take approximately 0.3%. The ends lost 5 bases at V and 1 base at J; junction bases unmatched: 4. Germline lookup yields CDR1 SEHNR and CDR2 FQNEAQ (reference sequence). The CDR3 spans 14 residues. Sequences were obtained from CD8+ T cells from PBMCs. The gene calls are TRBV7-9 and TRBJ2-5; 7 bases fit TRBD1. The TCR was taken from a human donor with Susac syndrome. For the CDR3, the DNA is TGTGCCAGCAGCCCAGGACAGGTCCAAGAGACCCAGTACTTC. Translation gives CASSPGQVQETQYF. The whole variable domain, filled in from reference TRBV7-9 and TRBJ2-5, reads DTGVSQNPRHKITKRGQNVTFRCDPISEHNRLYWYRQTLGQGPEFLTYFQNEAQLEKSRLLSDRFSAERPKGSFSTLEIQRTEQGDSAMYLCASSPGQVQETQYFGPGTRLLVL.